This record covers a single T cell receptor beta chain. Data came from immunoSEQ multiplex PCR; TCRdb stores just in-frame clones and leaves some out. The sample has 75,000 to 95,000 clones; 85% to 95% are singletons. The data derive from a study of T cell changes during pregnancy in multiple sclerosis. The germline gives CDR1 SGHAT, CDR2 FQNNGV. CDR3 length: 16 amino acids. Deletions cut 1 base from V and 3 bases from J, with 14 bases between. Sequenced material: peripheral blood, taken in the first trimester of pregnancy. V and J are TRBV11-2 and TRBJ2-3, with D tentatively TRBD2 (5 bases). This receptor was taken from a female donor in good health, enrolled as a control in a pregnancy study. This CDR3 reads CASSLGPFGGTDTQYF. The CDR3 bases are TGTGCCAGCAGCTTAGGCCCCTTCGGAGGAACAGATACGCAGTATTTT.